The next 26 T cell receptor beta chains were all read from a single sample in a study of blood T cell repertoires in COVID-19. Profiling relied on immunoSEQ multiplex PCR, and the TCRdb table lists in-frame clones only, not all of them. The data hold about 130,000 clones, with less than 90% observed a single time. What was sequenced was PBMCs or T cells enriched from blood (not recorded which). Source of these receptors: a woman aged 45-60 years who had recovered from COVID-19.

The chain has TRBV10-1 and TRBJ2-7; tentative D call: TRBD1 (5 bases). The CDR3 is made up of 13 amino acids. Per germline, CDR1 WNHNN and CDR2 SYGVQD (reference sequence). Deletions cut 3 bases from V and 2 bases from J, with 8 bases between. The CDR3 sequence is CASSDGATYEQYF. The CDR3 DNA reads TGCGCCAGCAGTGATGGGGCTACCTACGAGCAGTACTTC.

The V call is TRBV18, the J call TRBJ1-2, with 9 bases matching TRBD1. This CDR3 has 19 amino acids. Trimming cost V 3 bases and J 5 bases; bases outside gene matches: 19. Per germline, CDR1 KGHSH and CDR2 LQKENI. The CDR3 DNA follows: TGTGCCAGCTCACCGAAGACCACGTTACTCCGGGACAGGGCTTATGGCTACACCTTC. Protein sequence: CASSPKTTLLRDRAYGYTF. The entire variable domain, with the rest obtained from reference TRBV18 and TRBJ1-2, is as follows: NAGVMQNPRHLVRRRGQEARLRCSPMKGHSHVYWYRQLPEEGLKFMVYLQKENIIDESGMPKERFSAEFPKEGPSILRIQQVVRGDSAAYFCASSPKTTLLRDRAYGYTFGSGTRLTVV.

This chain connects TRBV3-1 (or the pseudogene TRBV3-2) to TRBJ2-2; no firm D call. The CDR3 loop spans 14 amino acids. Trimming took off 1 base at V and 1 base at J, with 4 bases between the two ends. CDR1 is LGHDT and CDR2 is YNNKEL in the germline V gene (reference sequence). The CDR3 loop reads CASSQGGNTGELFF. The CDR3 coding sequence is TGTGCCAGCAGCCAAGGAGGGAACACCGGGGAGCTGTTTTTT.

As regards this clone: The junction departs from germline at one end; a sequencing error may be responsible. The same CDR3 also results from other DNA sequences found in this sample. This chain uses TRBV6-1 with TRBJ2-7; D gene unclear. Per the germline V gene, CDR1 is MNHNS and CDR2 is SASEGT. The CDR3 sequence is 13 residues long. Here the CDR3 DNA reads TGTGCTAGCAGTGAACGGGTTTACTACGAGCAGTACTTC. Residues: CASSERVYYEQYF.

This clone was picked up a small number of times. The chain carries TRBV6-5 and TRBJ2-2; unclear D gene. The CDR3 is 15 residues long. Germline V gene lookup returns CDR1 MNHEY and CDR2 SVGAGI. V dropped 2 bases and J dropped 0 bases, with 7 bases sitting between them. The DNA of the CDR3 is TGTGCCAGCAGTTACGTGAGGTCGAACACCGGGGAGCTGTTTTTT. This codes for CASSYVRSNTGELFF.

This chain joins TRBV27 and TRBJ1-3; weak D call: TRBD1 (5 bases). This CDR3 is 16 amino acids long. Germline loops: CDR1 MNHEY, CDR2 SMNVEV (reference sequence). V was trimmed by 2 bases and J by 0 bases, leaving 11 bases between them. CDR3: CASSLQGPGSGNTIYF. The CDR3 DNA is TGTGCCAGCAGTTTACAGGGTCCGGGCTCTGGAAACACCATATATTTT.

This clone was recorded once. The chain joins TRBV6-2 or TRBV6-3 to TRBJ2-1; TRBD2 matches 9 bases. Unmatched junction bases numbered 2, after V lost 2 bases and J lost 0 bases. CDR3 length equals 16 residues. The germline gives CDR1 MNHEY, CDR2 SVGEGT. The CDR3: CASSYVLAGSYNEQFF. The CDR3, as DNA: TGTGCCAGCAGTTACGTACTAGCGGGCTCCTACAATGAGCAGTTCTTC.

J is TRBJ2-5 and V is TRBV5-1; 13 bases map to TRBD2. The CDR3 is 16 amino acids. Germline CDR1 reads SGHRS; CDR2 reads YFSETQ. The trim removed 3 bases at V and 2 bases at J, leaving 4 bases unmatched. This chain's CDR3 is CASSWGLAGNQETQYF. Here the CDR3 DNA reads TGCGCCAGCAGCTGGGGACTAGCGGGGAATCAAGAGACCCAGTACTTC. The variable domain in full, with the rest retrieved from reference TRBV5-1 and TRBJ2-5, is KAGVTQTPRYLIKTRGQQVTLSCSPISGHRSVSWYQQTPGQGLQFLFEYFSETQRNKGNFPGRFSGRQFSNSRSEMNVSTLELGDSALYLCASSWGLAGNQETQYFGPGTRLLVL.

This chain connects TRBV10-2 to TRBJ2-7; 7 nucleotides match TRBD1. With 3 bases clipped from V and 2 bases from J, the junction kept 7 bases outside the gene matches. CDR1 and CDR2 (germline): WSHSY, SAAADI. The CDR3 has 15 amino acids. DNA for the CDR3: TGCGCCAGCAGTGATTTGTGGGACAGCACCTACGAGCAGTACTTC. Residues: CASSDLWDSTYEQYF.

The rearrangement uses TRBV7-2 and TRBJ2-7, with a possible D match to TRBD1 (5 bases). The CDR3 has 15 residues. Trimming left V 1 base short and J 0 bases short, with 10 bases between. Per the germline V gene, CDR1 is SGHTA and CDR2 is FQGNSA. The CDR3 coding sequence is TGTGCCAGCAGCTTAGTAGTGGGGCCCTCCTACGAGCAGTACTTC. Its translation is CASSLVVGPSYEQYF.

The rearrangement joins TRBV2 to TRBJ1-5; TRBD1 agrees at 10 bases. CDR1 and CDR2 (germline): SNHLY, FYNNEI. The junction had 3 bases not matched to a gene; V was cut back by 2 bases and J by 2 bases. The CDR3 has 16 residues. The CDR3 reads CASSEIGTGGNQPQHF. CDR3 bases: TGTGCCAGCAGTGAAATTGGGACAGGGGGCAATCAGCCCCAGCATTTT.

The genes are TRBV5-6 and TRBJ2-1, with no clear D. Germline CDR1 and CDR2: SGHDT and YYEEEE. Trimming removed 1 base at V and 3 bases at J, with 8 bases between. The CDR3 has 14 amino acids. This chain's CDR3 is CASSLFSNYNEQFF. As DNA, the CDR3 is TGTGCCAGCAGCTTGTTCAGTAACTACAATGAGCAGTTCTTC.

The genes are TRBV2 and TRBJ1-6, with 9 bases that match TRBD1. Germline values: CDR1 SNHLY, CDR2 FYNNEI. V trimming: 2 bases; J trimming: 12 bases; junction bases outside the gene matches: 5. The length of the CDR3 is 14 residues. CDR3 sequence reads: CASSEPWTGEPLHF. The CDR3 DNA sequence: TGTGCCAGCAGTGAACCCTGGACAGGGGAACCCCTCCACTTT.

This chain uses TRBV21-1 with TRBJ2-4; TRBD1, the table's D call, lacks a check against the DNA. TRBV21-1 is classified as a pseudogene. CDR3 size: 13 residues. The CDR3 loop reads CARMVGPKNIQYF. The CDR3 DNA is TGTGCCAGAATGGTTGGGCCCAAAAACATTCAGTACTTC.

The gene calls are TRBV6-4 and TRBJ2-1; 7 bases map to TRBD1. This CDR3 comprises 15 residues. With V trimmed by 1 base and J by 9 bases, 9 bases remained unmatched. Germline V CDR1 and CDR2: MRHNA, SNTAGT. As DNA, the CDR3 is TGTGCCAGCAGTGACTGGGCAGGGGGTCAGAGTGAGCAGTTCTTC. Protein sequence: CASSDWAGGQSEQFF.

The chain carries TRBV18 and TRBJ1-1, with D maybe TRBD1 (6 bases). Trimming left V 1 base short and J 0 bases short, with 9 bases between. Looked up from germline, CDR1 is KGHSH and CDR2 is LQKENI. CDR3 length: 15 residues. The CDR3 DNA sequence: TGTGCCAGCTCACCACTAGAGGGGGTGAACACTGAAGCTTTCTTT. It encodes CASSPLEGVNTEAFF.

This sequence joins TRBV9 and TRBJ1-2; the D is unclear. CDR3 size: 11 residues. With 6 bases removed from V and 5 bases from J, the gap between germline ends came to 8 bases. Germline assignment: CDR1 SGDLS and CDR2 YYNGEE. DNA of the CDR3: TGTGCCAGCAATGCGGGGTATGGCTACACCTTC. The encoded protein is CASNAGYGYTF.

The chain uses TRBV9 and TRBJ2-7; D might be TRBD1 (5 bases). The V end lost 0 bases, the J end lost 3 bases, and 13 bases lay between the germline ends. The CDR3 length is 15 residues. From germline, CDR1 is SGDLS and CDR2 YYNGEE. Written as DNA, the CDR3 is TGTGCCAGCAGCGTAGCTGTTGGACAAGGCTACGAGCAGTACTTC. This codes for CASSVAVGQGYEQYF.

The CDR3 DNA reads TGTGCCAGCAGTCAGGAGGAGACTAGCGACTACGAGCAGTACTTC. Translated, it gives CASSQEETSDYEQYF. This rearrangement joins TRBV5-5 to TRBJ2-7; 8 bases are shared with TRBD2. V shed 5 bases and J 3 bases; nucleotides not matched to a gene: 10. This CDR3 region has 15 residues. The germline gives CDR1 SGHKS, CDR2 YYEKEE (reference sequence).

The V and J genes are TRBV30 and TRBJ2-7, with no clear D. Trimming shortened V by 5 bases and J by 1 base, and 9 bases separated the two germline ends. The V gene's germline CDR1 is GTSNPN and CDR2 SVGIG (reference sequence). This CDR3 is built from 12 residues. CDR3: CAWATPSYEQYF. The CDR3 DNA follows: TGTGCCTGGGCGACACCGTCCTACGAGCAGTACTTC.

Written as DNA, the CDR3 is TGTGCCAGCAGTGAGCGACAGGGGGCAGGCTACGAGCAGTACTTC. As protein: CASSERQGAGYEQYF. This chain connects TRBV6-1 to TRBJ2-7, with 10 bases lining up with TRBD1. The CDR3 is made up of 15 amino acids. In germline, CDR1 is MNHNS, CDR2 SASEGT. The V and J ends lost 3 bases and 3 bases, in that order; junction bases with no gene match: 5.

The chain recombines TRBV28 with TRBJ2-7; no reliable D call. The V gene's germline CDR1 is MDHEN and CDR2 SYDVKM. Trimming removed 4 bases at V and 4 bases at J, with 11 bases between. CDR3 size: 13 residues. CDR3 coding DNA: TGTGCCAGCAGTTCTGAGGCGTCGTACGAGCAGTACTTC. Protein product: CASSSEASYEQYF.

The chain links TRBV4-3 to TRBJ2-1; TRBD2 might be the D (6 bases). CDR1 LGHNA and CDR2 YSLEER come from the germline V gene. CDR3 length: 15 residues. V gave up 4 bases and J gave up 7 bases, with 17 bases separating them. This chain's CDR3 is CASSLFWGAGNEQFF. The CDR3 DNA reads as TGCGCCAGCAGCCTGTTTTGGGGTGCGGGAAATGAGCAGTTCTTC.

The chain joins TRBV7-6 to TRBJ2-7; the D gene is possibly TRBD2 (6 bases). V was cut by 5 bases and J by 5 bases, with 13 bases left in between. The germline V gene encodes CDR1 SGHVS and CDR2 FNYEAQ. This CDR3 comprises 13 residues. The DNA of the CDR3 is TGTGCCAGCAGCCCCAGATGGAGGGACGAGCAGTACTTC. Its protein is CASSPRWRDEQYF.

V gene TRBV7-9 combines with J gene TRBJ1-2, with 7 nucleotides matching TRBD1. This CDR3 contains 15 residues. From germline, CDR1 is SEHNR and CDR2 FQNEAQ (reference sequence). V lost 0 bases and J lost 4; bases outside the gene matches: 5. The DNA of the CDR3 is TGTGCCAGCAGCTTAGCAGGGGGCAGTCTCTATGGCTACACCTTC. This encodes CASSLAGGSLYGYTF.

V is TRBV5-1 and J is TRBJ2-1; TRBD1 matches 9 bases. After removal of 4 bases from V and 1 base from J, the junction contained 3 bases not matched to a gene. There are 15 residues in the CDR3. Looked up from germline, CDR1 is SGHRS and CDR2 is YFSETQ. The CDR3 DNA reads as TGCGCCAGCAGCCCGGGGACAGGGTCCTACAATGAGCAGTTCTTC. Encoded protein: CASSPGTGSYNEQFF.